The clone carrying this T cell receptor (beta chain) was counted a single time. The data derive from a study of blood T cell repertoires in COVID-19. Seattle's enrolled individuals joined amid active infection and were then monitored longitudinally. Under the authors' procedure: Nucleated cell number was recorded as an estimate derived from reference gene primer amplification. Assay: immunoSEQ multiplex PCR; the TCRdb copy retains only in-frame clones and omits some. That table is the source of V, J and clone size, and D and trimming were worked out from the DNA. This table has about 300,000 clones, roughly 84% appearing once. The CDR3 is 15 residues long. V was clipped by 0 bases and J by 5 bases, with 10 bases between them. CDR1 and CDR2 (germline): LGHNA, YNFKEQ.

Sequencing was carried out using peripheral blood. The rearrangement links TRBV4-2 to TRBJ1-4, with D hard to call. This clonotype originated in a human donor with COVID-19, enrolled during active disease. The donor label of this sample is uncertain. CDR3 nucleotide sequence: TGTGCCAGCAGCCAAGATCGAAAGGAGAATGAAAAACTGTTTTTT. As protein: CASSQDRKENEKLFF.